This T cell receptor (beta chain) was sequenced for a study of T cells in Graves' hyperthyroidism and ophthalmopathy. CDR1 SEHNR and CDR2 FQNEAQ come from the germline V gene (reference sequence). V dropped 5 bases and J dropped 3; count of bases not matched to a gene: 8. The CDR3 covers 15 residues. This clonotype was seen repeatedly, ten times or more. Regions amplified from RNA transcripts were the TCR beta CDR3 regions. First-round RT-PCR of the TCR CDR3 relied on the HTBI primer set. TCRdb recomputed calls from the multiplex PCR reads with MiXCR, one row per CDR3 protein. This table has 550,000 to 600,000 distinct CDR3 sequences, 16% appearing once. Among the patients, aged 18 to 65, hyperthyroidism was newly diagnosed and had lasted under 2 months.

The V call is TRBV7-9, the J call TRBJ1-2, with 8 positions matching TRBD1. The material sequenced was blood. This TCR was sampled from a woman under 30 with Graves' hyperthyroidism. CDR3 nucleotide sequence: TGTGCCAGCAGCCGCCGGGACAGGCCCGACTATGGCTACACCTTC. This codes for CASSRRDRPDYGYTF.